The 12 T cell receptor beta chains listed next were all sequenced from one sample in a study of cytomegalovirus exposure and HLA in healthy donors. The PCR was carried out with 60 Vbeta primers and 13 Jbeta primers. Clones were sequenced by immunoSEQ multiplex PCR, and TCRdb holds only the in-frame ones, with some missing. The sample has roughly 110,000 clones; around 70% are singletons. The sample was PBMCs. These receptors were obtained from a boy aged 5-17 years in good health and CMV-seronegative.

The chain couples TRBV15 to TRBJ1-6; 7 bases agree with TRBD1. This CDR3 region has 13 residues. V gave up 5 bases and J gave up 8 bases; unmatched junction bases: 3. In germline, CDR1 is LNHNV, CDR2 YYDKDF (reference sequence). CDR3 sequence: CATSLGTDSPLHF. The CDR3 DNA reads as TGTGCCACCAGCCTGGGGACAGATTCACCCCTCCACTTT. The whole variable domain, filled in from reference TRBV15 and TRBJ1-6, reads DAMVIQNPRYQVTQFGKPVTLSCSQTLNHNVMYWYQQKSSQAPKLLFHYYDKDFNNEADTPDNFQSRRPNTSFCFLDIRSPGLGDTAMYLCATSLGTDSPLHFGNGTRLTVT.

The chain couples TRBV5-4 to TRBJ1-1; 9 nucleotides align to TRBD1. CDR1 and CDR2 from the germline V gene are SGHNT and YYREEE (reference sequence). The CDR3 is 17 residues long. The V segment lost 4 bases and the J segment 0 bases; nucleotides outside the gene matches: 10. The CDR3 is CASSPRGQGIVNTEAFF. In DNA form, the CDR3 reads TGTGCCAGCAGCCCCCGAGGACAGGGGATCGTGAACACTGAAGCTTTCTTT.

The chain uses TRBV28 and TRBJ1-5; D ambiguous. Germline V CDR1 and CDR2: MDHEN, SYDVKM. V shed 3 bases and J shed 6 bases, with 12 bases lying between them. CDR3 length equals 14 residues. The CDR3 DNA reads TGTGCCAGCAGTTTTGGTTTGGGGAGTCAGCCCCAGCATTTT. Protein: CASSFGLGSQPQHF.

J is TRBJ2-3 and V is TRBV6-6, with TRBD2 matching 10 bases. The germline CDR1 and CDR2 sequences are MNHNY and SVGAGI (reference sequence). V was clipped by 7 bases and J by 5 bases; unmatched bases: 6. The CDR3 is made up of 14 amino acids. CDR3 nucleotide sequence: TGTGCCAGCAATCTAGCGGGGGAGGGAGATACGCAGTATTTT. This encodes CASNLAGEGDTQYF.

V and J are TRBV7-9 and TRBJ1-1; a possible D gene is TRBD1 (6 bases). The V end was cut by 7 bases, the J end by 4 bases, with 25 bases between. Germline V gene lookup returns CDR1 SEHNR and CDR2 FQNEAQ (reference sequence). The CDR3 spans 17 residues. The CDR3 nucleotides are TGTGCCAGCACCACCTCCCGGGGCAGGGGATTCGGCACTGAAGCTTTCTTT. It encodes CASTTSRGRGFGTEAFF.

Remarks on this clone: One end of the junction does not line up with germline, which may come from a read error. The chain employs TRBV9 and TRBJ1-1; 7 nucleotides line up with TRBD1. This CDR3 spans 14 amino acids. Per the germline V gene, CDR1 is SGDLS and CDR2 is YYNGEE. The CDR3 DNA is TGTGCCAGCAGCGAGGGGGCGTACGTGACTGAAGCTTTATTT. Its protein product is CASSEGAYVTEALF.

This clone has just a few counts. The chain joins TRBV28 to TRBJ1-3; no definite D call. The CDR3 sequence is 15 residues long. V was cut by 6 bases and J by 4 bases, with 16 bases left in between. In germline, CDR1 is MDHEN, CDR2 SYDVKM. Written as DNA, the CDR3 is TGTGCCAGCAGGCCATCGTCCGGGGAGGGAAACACCATATATTTT. Residues: CASRPSSGEGNTIYF.

This clone was observed once. This chain links TRBV6-5 with TRBJ2-2; D may be TRBD1 (5 bases). V lost 5 bases and J lost 2, with 12 bases in between. The CDR3 runs to 15 residues. Per germline, CDR1 MNHEY and CDR2 SVGAGI. For the CDR3, the DNA is TGTGCCAGCAGTCAGACAGAGGTTAACACCGGGGAGCTGTTTTTT. The encoded protein is CASSQTEVNTGELFF.

This clone was seen once. The rearrangement links TRBV18 to TRBJ2-7; TRBD2 aligns across 8 bases. This CDR3 spans 14 amino acids. Per the germline V gene, CDR1 is KGHSH and CDR2 is LQKENI. J gave up 5 bases and V 0 bases, and 3 bases lay outside the gene matches. CDR3 DNA: TGTGCCAGCTCACCACCGGGGCGGGGGGACGAGCAGTACTTC. Protein sequence: CASSPPGRGDEQYF.

The chain couples TRBV4-1 to TRBJ1-2; D possibly corresponds to TRBD1 (5 bases). Germline V lookup: CDR1 MGHRA, CDR2 YSYEKL. The CDR3 contains 16 residues. The V and J ends lost 1 base and 0 bases respectively, with 12 bases between them. CDR3 nucleotide sequence: TGCGCCAGCAGCCAAGGGGGCCCGCTAGCTAACTATGGCTACACCTTC. This encodes CASSQGGPLANYGYTF.

The genes are TRBV7-9 and TRBJ1-5; tentative D call: TRBD1 (5 bases). Trimming shortened V by 0 bases and J by 2 bases, and 5 bases separated the two germline ends. CDR1 is SEHNR and CDR2 is FQNEAQ in the germline V gene (reference sequence). This CDR3 spans 14 amino acids. CDR3 coding DNA: TGTGCCAGCAGCTTAGCAGGGGGCAATCAGCCCCAGCATTTT. Protein product: CASSLAGGNQPQHF.

The V call is TRBV28, the J call TRBJ1-1, with a weak D call TRBD1 (5 bases). Looked up from germline, CDR1 is MDHEN and CDR2 is SYDVKM. CDR3 length: 13 residues. Between the trimmed V and J ends, which lost 2 bases and 4 bases, there was a span of 8 bases. This chain's CDR3 is CASSLRQGTEAFF. The CDR3 DNA reads TGTGCCAGCAGTTTACGGCAGGGCACTGAAGCTTTCTTT.